This T cell receptor beta chain was documented in a study of vaccination effects on CD4 cells after COVID-19. The germline CDR1 and CDR2 sequences are MNHEY and SVGAGI. Trimming removed 7 bases from V and 7 bases from J; junction bases left unmatched: 5. The CDR3 sequence is 12 residues long. A note on this clone: Its antigen remains unknown.

ViraFEST expansion of antigen-specific CD4+ T cells with viral peptide pools preceded sequencing. The authors isolated CD4+ T cells after roughly eleven days of culture. Absence of prior SARS-CoV-2 infection characterized the vaccine recipients, who showed negative nucleocapsid antibodies. With 8.5 to 10 ug/ml peptides and around 9.9 IU/ml IL-2, approximately 2.1 million PBMC per well were cultured. TCRdb keeps only in-frame clones here, not all; method: immunoSEQ multiplex PCR. The sample has 40,000 to 45,000 clones; around 81% are singletons. The sample was CD4+ T cells from PBMCs cultured with SARS-CoV-2 spike peptides, taken before COVID-19 vaccination. This clonotype was sampled from a human donor who received a COVID-19 vaccine. This chain links TRBV6-5 with TRBJ1-1, with 8 bases that match TRBD1. CDR3 amino acids: CASNNRGIEAFF. The CDR3, as DNA: TGTGCCAGCAATAACAGGGGGATTGAAGCTTTCTTT.